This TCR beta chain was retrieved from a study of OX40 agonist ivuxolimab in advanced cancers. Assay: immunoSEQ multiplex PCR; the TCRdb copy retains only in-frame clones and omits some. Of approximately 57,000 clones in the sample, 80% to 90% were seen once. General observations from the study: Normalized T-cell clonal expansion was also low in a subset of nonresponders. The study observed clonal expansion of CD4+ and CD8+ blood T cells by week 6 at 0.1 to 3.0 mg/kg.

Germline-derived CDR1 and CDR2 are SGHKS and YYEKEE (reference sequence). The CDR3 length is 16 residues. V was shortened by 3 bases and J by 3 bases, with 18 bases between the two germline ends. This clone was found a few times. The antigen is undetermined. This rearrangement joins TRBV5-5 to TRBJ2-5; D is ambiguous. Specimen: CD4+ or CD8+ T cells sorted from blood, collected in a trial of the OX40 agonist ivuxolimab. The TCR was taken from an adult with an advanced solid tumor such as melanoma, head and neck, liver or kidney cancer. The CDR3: CASSSRRTPTEETQYF. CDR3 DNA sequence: TGTGCCAGCAGCTCCCGGCGCACCCCGACGGAAGAGACCCAGTACTTC.